This T cell receptor (beta chain) was recorded in a study of blood T cell repertoires in COVID-19. Background on the study: COVID-19 samples collected from the United States, Italy and Spain covered acute and convalescent phases. PBMCs, B-cell-depleted T cells, or T cells provided the cDNA or gDNA that made up the material.

Germline values: CDR1 KGHSH, CDR2 LQKENI. This CDR3 spans 14 amino acids. Trimming took off 3 bases at V and 6 bases at J, with 12 bases between the two ends. As originally analysed: By means of reference gene primer amplification, nucleated cell counts were estimated. TCRdb keeps only in-frame clones here, not all; method: immunoSEQ multiplex PCR. V and J calls and clone size are as listed in that table; D and trimming were resolved from the DNA. This repertoire shows hundreds of thousands of clones, approximately 81% found once; its top ten account for 0.98%. This clone was seen a single time. The sequenced sample consisted of peripheral blood. The chain has TRBV18 and TRBJ1-5; D perhaps matches TRBD1 (5 bases). The receptor's source is a man in his forties with acute or convalescent COVID-19. CDR3 in amino acids: CASSPGGDGQPQHF. The DNA for the CDR3 is TGTGCCAGCTCACCCGGGGGGGACGGTCAGCCCCAGCATTTT.